A single sample is the source of the 19 T cell receptor beta chains below, sequenced in a study of T cell repertoires in cytomegalovirus infection. TCRdb re-derived calls from the reads in MiXCR, one entry per CDR3 protein. Seen here are fewer than 550,000 distinct CDR3 sequences, 16% observed once, and the top ten hold roughly a quarter. The sequenced sample consisted of CD8+ T cells from PBMCs. The origin of the receptors is a human donor in good health (CMV status not recorded). Some clones in this sample may be carry-over from other donors' samples.

This clonotype was counted at least ten times. The CDR3 nucleotides are TGTGCCAGCAGACGCAACGGACGGATTCCCTATGGCTACACCTTC. As protein: CASRRNGRIPYGYTF. V gene TRBV12-3 or TRBV12-4 combines with J gene TRBJ1-2; no reliable D call. V shed 6 bases and J shed 4 bases, with 18 bases lying between them. The CDR3 totals 15 residues.

The table lists this clonotype with a few counts. This sequence joins TRBV13 and TRBJ2-7; D ambiguous. CDR3 length: 14 residues. Germline V CDR1 and CDR2: PRHDT, FYEKMQ (reference sequence). Trimming pared 5 bases from V and 3 bases from J, leaving 14 bases between. CDR3 nucleotide sequence: TGTGCCAGCAGCCAAGGTGAGCTGTTCTACGAGCAGTACTTC. Amino acids: CASSQGELFYEQYF.

This clonotype was recorded at least ten times. The V and J genes are TRBV6-5 and TRBJ1-1; D uncertain. V lost 0 bases, J lost 2 bases, and 1 base lay in between. Germline-derived CDR1 and CDR2 are MNHEY and SVGAGI. This CDR3 has 12 residues. This CDR3 reads CASSYSNTEAFF. CDR3 nucleotides: TGTGCCAGCAGTTACTCTAACACTGAAGCTTTCTTT.

This chain connects TRBV20-1 to TRBJ1-1, with 7 positions matching TRBD1. Germline V CDR1 and CDR2: DFQATT, SNEGSKA (reference sequence). This CDR3 spans 17 amino acids. V shed 3 bases, J shed 0 bases, and the junction held 13 bases outside the gene matches. The CDR3 here is CSASRGGTKEMNTEAFF. In nucleotides, the CDR3 is TGCAGTGCTAGCAGGGGGGGCACGAAAGAAATGAACACTGAAGCTTTCTTT.

The chain joins TRBV4-2 to TRBJ1-1, with 7 bases identical to TRBD1. J lost 6 bases, V lost 2 bases, and 3 bases had no gene match. Germline CDR1 reads LGHNA; CDR2 reads YNFKEQ. This CDR3 has 13 residues. The CDR3 DNA reads TGTGCCAGCAGCCAATACAGGGGTGCTGAAGCTTTCTTT. Its translation is CASSQYRGAEAFF.

This clonotype has at least ten counts. This chain links TRBV19 with TRBJ1-1; perhaps TRBD1 as D (5 bases). The CDR3 runs to 15 residues. CDR1 and CDR2 from the germline V gene are LNHDA and SQIVND (reference sequence). Trimming left V 6 bases short and J 6 bases short, with 20 bases between. The CDR3, as DNA: TGTGCCAGTAGCGAGGGAACAGGTTTGTTGGCTGAAGCTTTCTTT. Protein sequence: CASSEGTGLLAEAFF.

This clonotype was counted ten times or more. The chain carries TRBV27 and TRBJ2-2; D perhaps matches TRBD2 (6 bases). Germline CDR1 is MNHEY and CDR2 is SMNVEV (reference sequence). This CDR3 spans 15 amino acids. Trimming took 0 bases from V and 5 from J, leaving 10 bases between them. CDR3 DNA: TGTGCCAGCAGTTTATCGGGGGGAAATACCGGGGAGCTGTTTTTT. This encodes CASSLSGGNTGELFF.

This clonotype was counted a few times. The genes are TRBV4-1 and TRBJ2-2; TRBD2 aligns across 13 bases. Germline-derived CDR1 and CDR2 are MGHRA and YSYEKL. V lost 1 base, J lost 7 bases, and 9 bases stayed unmatched. The CDR3 is made up of 18 amino acids. This chain's CDR3 is CASSQGTSGRARSGELFF. In nucleotides, the CDR3 is TGCGCCAGCAGCCAAGGAACTAGCGGGAGGGCCAGGAGCGGGGAGCTGTTTTTT.

This clonotype showed up many times. V and J are TRBV28 and TRBJ1-1; weak D call: TRBD1 (5 bases). The length of the CDR3 is 15 residues. Germline lookup yields CDR1 MDHEN and CDR2 SYDVKM. V was trimmed by 2 bases and J by 1 base, leaving 11 bases between them. The CDR3 DNA sequence: TGTGCCAGCAGTTTAATGGGACCCACGAACACTGAAGCTTTCTTT. It codes for CASSLMGPTNTEAFF. The variable domain in full, with the rest retrieved from reference TRBV28 and TRBJ1-1, is DVKVTQSSRYLVKRTGEKVFLECVQDMDHENMFWYRQDPGLGLRLIYFSYDVKMKEKGDIPEGYSVSREKKERFSLILESASTNQTSMYLCASSLMGPTNTEAFFGQGTRLTVV.

This clonotype was seen only a few times. V and J are TRBV27 and TRBJ1-6; no reliable D call. V was shortened by 6 bases and J by 3 bases, with 6 bases between the two germline ends. The CDR3 has 13 amino acids. Looked up from germline, CDR1 is MNHEY and CDR2 is SMNVEV (reference sequence). CDR3 loop: CASRPSYNSPLHF. The CDR3 bases are TGTGCCAGCAGGCCCAGCTATAATTCACCCCTCCACTTT.

Turning to this clonotype: The CDR3 ends on some other residue instead of the conserved phenylalanine or tryptophan, so this is likely a read error. This chain connects TRBV19 to TRBJ2-1; D is uncertain. This CDR3 is built from 16 residues. CDR1 and CDR2 (germline): LNHDA, SQIVND (reference sequence). Trimming cost V 1 base and J 2 bases, with 12 bases left between them. CDR3 protein: CASSIVKRMPYNEQFL. The CDR3 DNA reads as TGTGCCAGTAGTATAGTAAAGCGCATGCCCTACAATGAGCAGTTCTTA.

This clonotype was counted many times. This sequence joins TRBV28 and TRBJ1-6; 7 bases match TRBD1. Looked up from germline, CDR1 is MDHEN and CDR2 is SYDVKM. The CDR3 is 14 amino acids. V gave up 4 bases and J gave up 5 bases; unmatched junction bases: 2. In DNA form, the CDR3 reads TGTGCCAGCAGTTGGACAGGCAATAATTCACCCCTCCACTTT. The encoded protein is CASSWTGNNSPLHF.

This clonotype appeared many times. The chain recombines TRBV7-9 with TRBJ1-3; D uncertain. V was clipped by 4 bases and J by 0 bases, with 7 bases between them. The CDR3 contains 14 residues. Germline CDR1 SEHNR, CDR2 FQNEAQ (reference sequence). Written as DNA, the CDR3 is TGTGCCAGCAGCTCCTCGTCCTCTGGAAACACCATATATTTT. It translates to CASSSSSSGNTIYF.

This clonotype was detected a few times. The V and J genes are TRBV28 and TRBJ1-1; D unclear. Trimming left V 3 bases short and J 3 bases short, with 5 bases between. The CDR3 is made up of 12 amino acids. Germline V gene lookup returns CDR1 MDHEN and CDR2 SYDVKM. This CDR3 is CASSFAYTEAFF. The CDR3 bases are TGTGCCAGCAGTTTCGCCTACACTGAAGCTTTCTTT.

This clonotype was seen ten or more times. The V call is TRBV20-1, the J call TRBJ2-7; perhaps TRBD2 as D (5 bases). Germline CDR1 reads DFQATT; CDR2 reads SNEGSKA (reference sequence). CDR3 length equals 14 residues. V dropped 0 bases and J dropped 4 bases, with 13 bases sitting between them. This chain's CDR3 is CSARDPRDVYEQYF. The CDR3 nucleotides read TGCAGTGCTAGAGATCCCCGGGATGTGTACGAGCAGTACTTC.

There are a few counts of this clonotype. The V gene is TRBV6-1, the J gene TRBJ2-3; 11 bases are shared with TRBD2. The CDR3 is 15 amino acids. Germline V gene lookup returns CDR1 MNHNS and CDR2 SASEGT. Losses at the gene ends were 6 bases for V and 2 bases for J; bases not matched to a gene: 4. The CDR3 DNA sequence: TGTGCCAGCAGACTGACTAGCGGGGCCACAGATACGCAGTATTTT. Translated, it gives CASRLTSGATDTQYF.

The rearrangement joins TRBV4-1 to TRBJ2-1; the match to TRBD2 covers 8 bases. The CDR3 consists of 19 residues. CDR1 MGHRA and CDR2 YSYEKL come from the germline V gene. V was pared by 2 bases and J by 1 base, with 13 bases of the junction left unmatched. The CDR3 DNA reads as TGCGCCAGCAGCCAACCCCCCGGGGGGGCCATCGTTTCCTACAATGAGCAGTTCTTC. Translation gives CASSQPPGGAIVSYNEQFF.

CDR3 sequence: CASSPGTPNTGELFF. The CDR3 nucleotides are TGTGCCAGCAGCCCCGGAACACCGAACACCGGGGAGCTGTTTTTT. This rearrangement joins TRBV9 to TRBJ2-2; no clear D. Germline CDR1 SGDLS, CDR2 YYNGEE. This CDR3 region has 15 residues. V lost 4 bases to trimming and J lost 0 bases, with 10 bases between them.

V gene TRBV20-1 combines with J gene TRBJ2-2; 9 positions match TRBD1. Trimming removed 0 bases from V and 3 bases from J; junction bases left unmatched: 5. Germline lookup yields CDR1 DFQATT and CDR2 SNEGSKA (reference sequence). The CDR3 length is 16 residues. The CDR3 DNA reads as TGCAGTGCTAGAGATGCGGGACAGGGCGACACCGGGGAGCTGTTTTTT. Its translation is CSARDAGQGDTGELFF.